The 3 T cell receptor beta chains below all came from one sample that was sequenced in a study of cytomegalovirus exposure and HLA in healthy donors. The primer mix had 60 Vbeta and 13 Jbeta primers. Assay: immunoSEQ multiplex PCR; the TCRdb copy retains only in-frame clones and omits some. The data show 150,000 to 200,000 clones, 80% to 85% seen once. Sample: PBMCs. The receptors shown here come from a boy aged 10-17 years in good health and CMV-seronegative.

V gene TRBV7-9 combines with J gene TRBJ1-2; unclear D gene. From germline, CDR1 is SEHNR and CDR2 FQNEAQ (reference sequence). V was cut by 5 bases and J by 3 bases, with 7 bases left in between. The CDR3 contains 12 residues. The CDR3 reads CASSRADYGYTF. Written as DNA, the CDR3 is TGTGCCAGCAGCCGCGCGGACTATGGCTACACCTTC.

This sequence joins TRBV2 and TRBJ1-1; 11 nucleotides line up with TRBD1. V shed 6 bases and J 6 bases; nucleotides not matched to a gene: 6. The germline V gene has CDR1 SNHLY and CDR2 FYNNEI. This CDR3 contains 14 residues. The DNA of the CDR3 is TGTGCCAGCAGGGTGGGACAGGGGGGCGCTGAAGCTTTCTTT. This translates into CASRVGQGGAEAFF.

V usage is TRBV19 and J usage is TRBJ2-7; 7 positions agree with TRBD1. With 5 bases clipped from V and 0 bases from J, the junction kept 4 bases outside the gene matches. Germline CDR1 reads LNHDA; CDR2 reads SQIVND (reference sequence). The CDR3 has 14 residues. The CDR3, as DNA: TGTGCCAGTAGTCTGACAGGGCACTCCTACGAGCAGTACTTC. Translating gives CASSLTGHSYEQYF. The variable domain in full, completed from reference TRBV19 and TRBJ2-7, reads DGGITQSPKYLFRKEGQNVTLSCEQNLNHDAMYWYRQDPGQGLRLIYYSQIVNDFQKGDIAEGYSVSREKKESFPLTVTSAQKNPTAFYLCASSLTGHSYEQYFGPGTRLTVT.